This TCR beta chain was identified in a study of T cell responses to AZD1222 COVID-19 vaccine. Study results and caveats: No repertoire was sampled before or during the peak T cell response, only after it. Unmutated variant regions are reportedly targeted by nearly half of spike-specific TCRs. Baseline antibody screening turned up just a handful of seropositive AZD1222 recipients. Most donors were white British and more were female, and clonal diversity was possibly underestimated.

Germline V lookup: CDR1 MNHEY, CDR2 SVGEGT. Losses at the gene ends were 4 bases for V and 4 bases for J; bases not matched to a gene: 8. There are 15 residues in the CDR3. Clones were sequenced by immunoSEQ multiplex PCR, and TCRdb holds only the in-frame ones, with some missing. The sample lists around 140,000 clones, approximately 85% occurring once. This clone came up once. As yet, its antigen is unknown. Sequenced here: peripheral blood, sampled 28 days after the second dose of the MenACWY control vaccine. This TCR was sampled from an adult who received the MenACWY meningococcal vaccine as a control. The rearrangement links TRBV6-2 or TRBV6-3 to TRBJ1-2; 8 nucleotides match TRBD1. CDR3 in DNA: TGTGCCAGCAGTTCGATACAGGGGGGACCCTATGGCTACACCTTC. Residues: CASSSIQGGPYGYTF.